This TCR beta chain stems from a study of blood T cell repertoires in COVID-19. Study-level information: Italy, Spain and the United States were the sources of the convalescent and acute COVID-19 samples. Sources were T cells, B-cell-depleted T cells, or PBMCs; the material itself was cDNA or gDNA.

From germline, CDR1 is SQVTM and CDR2 ANQGSEA. V was clipped by 4 bases and J by 2 bases; unmatched bases: 3. The CDR3 loop spans 14 amino acids. Methods used by the authors: The assay estimated nucleated cells by amplifying reference gene primers. Assay: immunoSEQ multiplex PCR; the TCRdb copy retains only in-frame clones and omits some. The D gene and trimming were derived from the DNA, and the V and J assignments and clone size from that table. The table shows some 120,000 clones, with around 83% occurring only once. The receptor's source is a man aged 40-55 years with acute or convalescent COVID-19. Source material: peripheral blood. The chain is built from TRBV29-1 and TRBJ2-2; 8 bases are a match to TRBD1. The CDR3 reads CSVGQGPNTGELFF. The CDR3 bases are TGCAGCGTTGGACAGGGGCCAAACACCGGGGAGCTGTTTTTT.